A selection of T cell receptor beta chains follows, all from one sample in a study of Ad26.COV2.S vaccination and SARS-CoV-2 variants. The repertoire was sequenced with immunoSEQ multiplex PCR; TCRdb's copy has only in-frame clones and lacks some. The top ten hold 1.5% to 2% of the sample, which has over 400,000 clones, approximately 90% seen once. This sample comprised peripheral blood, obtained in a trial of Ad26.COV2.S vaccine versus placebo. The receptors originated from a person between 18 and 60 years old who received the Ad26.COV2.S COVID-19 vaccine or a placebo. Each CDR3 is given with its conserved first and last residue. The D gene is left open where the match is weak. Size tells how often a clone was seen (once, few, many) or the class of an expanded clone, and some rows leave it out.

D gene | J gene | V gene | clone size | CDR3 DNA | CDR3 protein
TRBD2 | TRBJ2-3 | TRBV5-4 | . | TGTGCCAGCAGCTTGGGGGGGTCAGGGAGGGCCGGCACAGATACGCAGTATTTT | CASSLGGSGRAGTDTQYF
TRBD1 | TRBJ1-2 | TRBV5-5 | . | TGTGCCAGCAGCCGACAGGGGGCCGGTGGCTACACCTTC | CASSRQGAGGYTF
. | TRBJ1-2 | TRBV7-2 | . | TGTGCCAGCAGCAACCAGGGAGTTAGTGGCTACACCTTC | CASSNQGVSGYTF
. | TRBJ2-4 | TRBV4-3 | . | TGCGCCAGCAGCCAAGATGAGCATCGTGGAAACCTCTTAGCCAAAAACATTCAGTACTTC | CASSQDEHRGNLLAKNIQYF
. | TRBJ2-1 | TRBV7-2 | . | TGTGCCAGCAGCTTAATGAATGAGCAGTTCTTC | CASSLMNEQFF
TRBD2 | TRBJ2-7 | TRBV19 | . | TGTGCCAGTAGTATCCCTCCTCTAGCGGGGGGCCTTTACGAGCAGTACTTC | CASSIPPLAGGLYEQYF
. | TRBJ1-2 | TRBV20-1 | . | TGCAGTGCTAGGCTCCCCGGAGGCTACACCTTC | CSARLPGGYTF
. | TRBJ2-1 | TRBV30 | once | TGTGCCTGGGGGGCCGTGGGGTGGGCCAACAATGAGCAGTTCTTC | CAWGAVGWANNEQFF
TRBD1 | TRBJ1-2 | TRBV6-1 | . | TGTGCCAGCAGTGAACAGGACAGGGGGATTGACACCTTC | CASSEQDRGIDTF
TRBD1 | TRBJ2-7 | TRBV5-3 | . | TGTGCCAGAAGGCGCCCGGGACAGGAGTCCTACGAGCAGTACTTC | CARRRPGQESYEQYF
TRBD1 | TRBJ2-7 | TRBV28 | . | TGTGCCAGCAGTTTCGGTCCCGCAGGGGGCAATAGGGAGCAGTACTTC | CASSFGPAGGNREQYF
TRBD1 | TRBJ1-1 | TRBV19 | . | TGTGCCAGTAGTAACCCCGGGACAGGGTTGGGCTATGCTTTCTTT | CASSNPGTGLGYAFF
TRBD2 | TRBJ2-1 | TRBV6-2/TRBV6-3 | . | TGTGCCAGCAGTTCCGGACTAGCGGGGGGGAGGGACACACCCTACAATGAGCAGTTCTTC | CASSSGLAGGRDTPYNEQFF
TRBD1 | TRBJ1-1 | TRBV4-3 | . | TGCGCCAGCAGCCAAGTTTGGGACAGGTTGAACACTGAAGCTTTCTTT | CASSQVWDRLNTEAFF
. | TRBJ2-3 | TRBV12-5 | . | TGTGCTAGTGGCCTAGGGAGGGATACGCAGTATTTT | CASGLGRDTQYF
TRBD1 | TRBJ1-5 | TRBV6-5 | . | TGTGCCAGCAGCCCCCAGAGAGGGGGCGGTCAGCCCCAGCATTTT | CASSPQRGGGQPQHF
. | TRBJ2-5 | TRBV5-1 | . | TGCGCCAGCAGCCCCGGGACACAGTACCAAGAGACCCAGTACTTC | CASSPGTQYQETQYF
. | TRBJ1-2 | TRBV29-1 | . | TGCAGCGTTGAGGAAGGAAGGAACTATGGCTACACCTTC | CSVEEGRNYGYTF
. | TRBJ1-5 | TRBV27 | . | TGTGCCAGCAGTTTCAGAGGGAACGGCAATCAGCCCCAGCATTTT | CASSFRGNGNQPQHF
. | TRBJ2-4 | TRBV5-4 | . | TGTGCCAGCAGCCCGGATGGGGTGGGGGCCAAAAACATTCAGTACTTC | CASSPDGVGAKNIQYF
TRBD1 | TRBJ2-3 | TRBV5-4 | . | TGTGCCAGCAGCTTGGGTCCGGGGGGGACAGGGGGCGCAGATACGCAGTATTTT | CASSLGPGGTGGADTQYF
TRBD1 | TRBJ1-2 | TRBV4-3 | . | TGCGCCAGCAGCCAAACCGACAGGGGGAACTATGGCTACACCTTC | CASSQTDRGNYGYTF
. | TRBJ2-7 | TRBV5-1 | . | TGCGCCAGCAGCTTGGTGGCAGGGCGGGCCCCCGAGCAGTACTTC | CASSLVAGRAPEQYF
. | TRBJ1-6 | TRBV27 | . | TGTGCCAGCTCCCCGACAGAGAGGAATAATTCACCCCTCCACTTT | CASSPTERNNSPLHF
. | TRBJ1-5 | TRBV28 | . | TGTGCCAGCAGTTTAATCGGGGATTATAGCAATCAGCCCCAGCATTTT | CASSLIGDYSNQPQHF
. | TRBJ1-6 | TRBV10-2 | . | TGCGCCGTGAGGACGGGGAATTCACCCCTCCACTTT | CAVRTGNSPLHF
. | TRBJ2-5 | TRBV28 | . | TGTGCCAGCAGTGGACTACCCCAAGAGACCCAGTACTTC | CASSGLPQETQYF
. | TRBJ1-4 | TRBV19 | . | TGTGCCAGTAGTGGACATTCAGAACTGTTTTTT | CASSGHSELFF
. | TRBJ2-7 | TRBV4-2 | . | TGTGCCAGCAGCCAAGTTCTACGTCGGGACCCCCAAGCTTCCTACGAGCAGTACTTC | CASSQVLRRDPQASYEQYF
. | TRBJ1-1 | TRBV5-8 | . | TGTGCCAGCAGCTCGGGACATTCGAACACTGAAGCTTTCTTT | CASSSGHSNTEAFF
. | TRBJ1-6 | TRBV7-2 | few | TGTGCCAGCAGTCCTACAGGGAGTTCTAATTCACCCCTCCACTTT | CASSPTGSSNSPLHF
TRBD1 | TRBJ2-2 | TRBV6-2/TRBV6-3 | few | TGTGCCAGCAGTTACGGGACAGAGAACACCGGGGAGCTGTTTTTT | CASSYGTENTGELFF
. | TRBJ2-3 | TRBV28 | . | TGTGCCAGCAGTTCCTTTTCGGACAGAAGAGATACGCAGTATTTT | CASSSFSDRRDTQYF
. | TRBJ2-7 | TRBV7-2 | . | TGTGCCAGCAGCTCCCGGGAATCCTACGAGCAGTACTTC | CASSSRESYEQYF
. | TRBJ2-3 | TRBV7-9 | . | TGTGCCAGCAGCTTAGAGGGACGGAGCACAGATACGCAGTATTTT | CASSLEGRSTDTQYF
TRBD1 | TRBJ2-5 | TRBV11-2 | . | TGTGCCAGCAGCCCGATACAGGGGCAAGAGACCCAGTACTTC | CASSPIQGQETQYF
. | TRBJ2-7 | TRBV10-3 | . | TGTGCCATCAGTGAATGGGGAAACACTGCCGACTACGAGCAGTACTTC | CAISEWGNTADYEQYF
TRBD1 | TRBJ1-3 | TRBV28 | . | TGTGCCAGCAGTTCACCTGCCACCGGACAGGGGCGAAACACCATATATTTT | CASSSPATGQGRNTIYF
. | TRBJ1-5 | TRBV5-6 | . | TGTGCCAGCAGCTTGGAACAGGGAATCGGGCAGCCCCAGCATTTT | CASSLEQGIGQPQHF
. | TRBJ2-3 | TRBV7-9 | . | TGTGCCAGCAGCCAAGAGGGGACAGATACGCAGTATTTT | CASSQEGTDTQYF
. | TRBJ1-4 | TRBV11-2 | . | TGTGCCAGCAGCTCCTACAGGAAATCTGAAAAACTGTTTTTT | CASSSYRKSEKLFF
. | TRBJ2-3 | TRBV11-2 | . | TGTGCCAGCAGCTTAGAGGGATCCAGCACAGATACGCAGTATTTT | CASSLEGSSTDTQYF
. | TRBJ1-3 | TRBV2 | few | TGTGCCAGCAGTGCGTATGGTGGAAACACCATATATTTT | CASSAYGGNTIYF